This T cell receptor beta chain was documented in a study of vaccination and CD4 T cells after COVID-19. This clonotype was seen more than once but under ten times. Antigen unknown. Documented treatment: roughly ten-day PBMC culture with coronavirus spike peptide pools or control peptides (ViraFEST assay). According to the study, CD4+ T cells from the unexposed donor were gathered ahead of the COVID-19 pandemic (2011-2018). Scientists ran DNA taken from cultured CD4+ T cells through the Oncomine TCR Beta short-read assay for sequencing. Using the QIAamp micro DNA kit, genomic DNA was extracted from the CD4+ T cells that had been cultured. MiXCR, run by TCRdb on the PCR reads, gives a single entry per CDR3 protein. The sample yields about 9,300 distinct CDR3 sequences, nearly 35% seen once. The origin of this receptor is a human donor in good health. Sequenced sample: CD4+ T cells from blood, cultured in vitro.

CDR3 DNA sequence: TGTGCCAGCAGCTCTGGACAGCAAGAGACCCAGTACTTC. Translation: CASSSGQQETQYF. The rearrangement joins TRBV7-2 to TRBJ2-5; tentatively, D is TRBD1 (6 bases). The CDR3 covers 13 residues. Trimming removed 4 bases at V and 2 bases at J, with 8 bases between. CDR1 is SGHTA and CDR2 is FQGNSA in the germline V gene.